This TCR beta chain was found in a study of T cells after yellow fever vaccination. TCRdb fed the 5' RACE reads into MiXCR, producing one record per CDR3 protein. The sample records hundreds of thousands of distinct CDR3 sequences, roughly 11% being singletons. Per the germline V gene, CDR1 is KGHDR and CDR2 is SFDVKD. V dropped 3 bases and J dropped 7; count of bases not matched to a gene: 3. This CDR3 has 14 amino acids. This specimen was PBMCs, taken on the day of the first yellow fever vaccination. This rearrangement joins TRBV24-1 to TRBJ1-4; 8 nucleotides match TRBD1. This clonotype was sampled from a man younger than 35 who received the YFV17D yellow fever vaccine. The CDR3 sequence: CATSDPGQGEKLFF. CDR3 bases: TGTGCCACCAGTGATCCCGGACAGGGTGAAAAACTGTTTTTT.